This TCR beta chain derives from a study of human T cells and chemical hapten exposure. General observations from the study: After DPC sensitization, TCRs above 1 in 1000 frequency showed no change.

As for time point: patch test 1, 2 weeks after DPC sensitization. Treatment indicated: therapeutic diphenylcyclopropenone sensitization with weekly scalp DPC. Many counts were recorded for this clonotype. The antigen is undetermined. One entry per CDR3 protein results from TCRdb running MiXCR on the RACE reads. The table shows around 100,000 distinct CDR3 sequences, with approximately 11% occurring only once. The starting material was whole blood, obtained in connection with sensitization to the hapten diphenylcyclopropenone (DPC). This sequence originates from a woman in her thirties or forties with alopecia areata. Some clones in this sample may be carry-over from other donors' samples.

The CDR3 DNA reads TGTGCCAGCAGTTTCCGACAGGGCAGCAATCAGCCCCAGCATTTT. Protein: CASSFRQGSNQPQHF. J is TRBJ1-5 and V is TRBV12-3 or TRBV12-4, with 7 bases matching TRBD1. With V trimmed by 3 bases and J by 1 base, 3 bases remained unmatched. The CDR3 runs 15 residues.